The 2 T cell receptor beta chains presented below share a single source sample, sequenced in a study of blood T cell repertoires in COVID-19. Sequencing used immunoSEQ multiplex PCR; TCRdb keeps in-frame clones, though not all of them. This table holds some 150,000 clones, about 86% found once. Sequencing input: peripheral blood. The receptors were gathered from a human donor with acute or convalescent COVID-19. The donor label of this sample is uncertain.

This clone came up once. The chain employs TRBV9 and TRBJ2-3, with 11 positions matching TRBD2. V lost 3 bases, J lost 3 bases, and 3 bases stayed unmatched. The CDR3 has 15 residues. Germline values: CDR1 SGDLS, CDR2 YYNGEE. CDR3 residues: CASSALAGDTDTQYF. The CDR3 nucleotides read TGTGCCAGCAGCGCACTAGCGGGAGATACAGATACGCAGTATTTT.

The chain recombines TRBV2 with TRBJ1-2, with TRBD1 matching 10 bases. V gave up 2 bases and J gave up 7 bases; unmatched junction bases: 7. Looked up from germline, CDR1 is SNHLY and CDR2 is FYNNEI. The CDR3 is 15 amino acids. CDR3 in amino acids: CASSESRQGAGGYTF. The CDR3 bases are TGTGCCAGCAGTGAATCGAGACAGGGGGCTGGTGGCTACACCTTC.